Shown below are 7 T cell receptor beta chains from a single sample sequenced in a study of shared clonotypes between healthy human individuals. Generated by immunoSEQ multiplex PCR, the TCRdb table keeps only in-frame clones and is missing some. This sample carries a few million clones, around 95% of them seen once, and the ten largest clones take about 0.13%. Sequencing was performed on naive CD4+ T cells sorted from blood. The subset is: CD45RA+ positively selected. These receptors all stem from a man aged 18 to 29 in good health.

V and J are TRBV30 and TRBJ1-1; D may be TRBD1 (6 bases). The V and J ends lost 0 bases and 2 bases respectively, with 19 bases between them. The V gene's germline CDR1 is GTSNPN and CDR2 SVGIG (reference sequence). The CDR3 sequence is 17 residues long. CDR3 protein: CAWSVRGGGGGNTEAFF. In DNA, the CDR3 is TGTGCCTGGAGTGTAAGGGGAGGGGGTGGCGGTAACACTGAAGCTTTCTTT.

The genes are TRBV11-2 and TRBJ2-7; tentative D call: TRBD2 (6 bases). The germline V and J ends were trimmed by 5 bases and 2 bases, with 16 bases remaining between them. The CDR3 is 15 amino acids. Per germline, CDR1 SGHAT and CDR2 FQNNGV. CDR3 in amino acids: CASSRGTVATYEQYF. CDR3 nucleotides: TGTGCCAGCAGCCGCGGGACTGTAGCTACCTACGAGCAGTACTTC.

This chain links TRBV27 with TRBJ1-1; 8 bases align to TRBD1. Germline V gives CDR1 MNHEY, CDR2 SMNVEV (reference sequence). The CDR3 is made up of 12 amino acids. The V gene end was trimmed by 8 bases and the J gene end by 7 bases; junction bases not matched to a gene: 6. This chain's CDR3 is CASSDRGGEAFF. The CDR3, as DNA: TGTGCCAGCTCCGACAGGGGAGGTGAAGCTTTCTTT.

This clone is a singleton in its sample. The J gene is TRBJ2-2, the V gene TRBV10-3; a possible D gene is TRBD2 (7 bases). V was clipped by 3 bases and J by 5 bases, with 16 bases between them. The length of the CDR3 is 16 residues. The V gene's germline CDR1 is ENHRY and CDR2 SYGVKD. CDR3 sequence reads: CAISEVAGAITGELFF. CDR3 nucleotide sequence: TGTGCCATCAGTGAAGTTGCGGGGGCAATAACCGGGGAGCTGTTTTTT.

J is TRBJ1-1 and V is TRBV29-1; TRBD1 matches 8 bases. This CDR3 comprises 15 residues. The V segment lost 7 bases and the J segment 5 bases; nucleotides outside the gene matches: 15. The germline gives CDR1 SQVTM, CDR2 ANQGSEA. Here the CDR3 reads CSAPRTGYGRTEAFF. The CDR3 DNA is TGCAGCGCTCCCCGGACAGGGTATGGCCGTACTGAAGCTTTCTTT.

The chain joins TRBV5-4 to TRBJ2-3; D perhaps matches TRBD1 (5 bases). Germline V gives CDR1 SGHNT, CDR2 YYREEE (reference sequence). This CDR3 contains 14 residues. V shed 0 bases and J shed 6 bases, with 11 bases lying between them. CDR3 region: CASSLDRFADTQYF. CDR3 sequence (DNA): TGTGCCAGCAGCTTGGACAGGTTTGCGGATACGCAGTATTTT. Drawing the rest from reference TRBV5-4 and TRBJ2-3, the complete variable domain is ETGVTQSPTHLIKTRGQQVTLRCSSQSGHNTVSWYQQALGQGPQFIFQYYREEENGRGNFPPRFSGLQFPNYSSELNVNALELDDSALYLCASSLDRFADTQYFGPGTRLTVL.

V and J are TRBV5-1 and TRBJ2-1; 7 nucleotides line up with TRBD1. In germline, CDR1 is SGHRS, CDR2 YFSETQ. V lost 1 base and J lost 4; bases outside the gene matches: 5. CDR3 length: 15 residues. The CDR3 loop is CASSLTGTAYNEQFF. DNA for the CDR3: TGCGCCAGCAGCTTGACCGGGACAGCTTACAATGAGCAGTTCTTC. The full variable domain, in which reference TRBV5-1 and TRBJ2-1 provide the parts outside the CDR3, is KAGVTQTPRYLIKTRGQQVTLSCSPISGHRSVSWYQQTPGQGLQFLFEYFSETQRNKGNFPGRFSGRQFSNSRSEMNVSTLELGDSALYLCASSLTGTAYNEQFFGPGTRLTVL.